This TCR beta chain came from a study of blood T cell repertoires in COVID-19. Overall study: The United States, Italy and Spain supplied acute and convalescent COVID-19 samples.

Sequencing used immunoSEQ multiplex PCR; TCRdb keeps in-frame clones, though not all of them. The table has approximately 210,000 clones, more than 70% seen once. The receptor was isolated from a man younger than 40 with acute COVID-19. Input material: PBMCs or T cells enriched from blood (not recorded which).

DNA for the CDR3: TGTGCCTGGAGCCTACAGGGTGCTAATGAAAAACTGTTTTTT. Its translation: CAWSLQGANEKLFF. The chain uses TRBV30 and TRBJ1-4; tentative D call: TRBD1 (6 bases). The CDR3 loop spans 14 amino acids. Germline CDR1 is GTSNPN and CDR2 is SVGIG (reference sequence). V gave up 3 bases and J gave up 3 bases, with 11 bases separating them.